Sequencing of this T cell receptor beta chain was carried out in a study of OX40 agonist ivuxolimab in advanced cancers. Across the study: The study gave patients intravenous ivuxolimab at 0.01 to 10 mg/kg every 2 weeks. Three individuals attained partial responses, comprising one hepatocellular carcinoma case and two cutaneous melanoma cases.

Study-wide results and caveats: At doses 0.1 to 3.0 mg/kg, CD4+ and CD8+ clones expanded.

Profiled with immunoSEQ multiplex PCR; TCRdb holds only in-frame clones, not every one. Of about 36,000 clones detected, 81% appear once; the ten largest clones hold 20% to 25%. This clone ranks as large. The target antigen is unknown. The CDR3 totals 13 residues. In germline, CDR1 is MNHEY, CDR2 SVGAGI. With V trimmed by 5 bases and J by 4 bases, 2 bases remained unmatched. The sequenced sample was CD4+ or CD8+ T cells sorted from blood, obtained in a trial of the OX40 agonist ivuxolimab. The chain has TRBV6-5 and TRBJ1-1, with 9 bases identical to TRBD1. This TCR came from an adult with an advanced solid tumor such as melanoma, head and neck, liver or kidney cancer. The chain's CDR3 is CASSAQGATEAFF. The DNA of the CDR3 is TGTGCCAGCAGTGCACAGGGGGCCACTGAAGCTTTCTTT.